This TCR beta chain was found in a study of shared clonotypes between healthy human individuals (TCRdb year 2020). With respect to the entire study: A couple of women and three men aged 18 to 49 years were included in the cohort. To increase sequencing depth and limit assay-specific biases, TCR repertoire library preparation and sequencing were carried out by different laboratories using diverse techniques. To estimate repertoire size and how much clonotypes are shared between individuals, the study performed deep sequencing of blood TCR repertoires from roughly five healthy adults. For each donor, three plates each were used for CD4 naive and CD4 memory, two plates were used for CD8 naive, and one plate was used for CD8 memory. Leukapheresis yielded between about 0.85 and 10 billion PBMCs per donor. Here is what the overall study found, with its caveats: Higher generation probabilities were observed for clonotypes shared by all four sorted-subset donors than for non-shared clonotypes. Only blood was sampled, and tissue TCR repertoires likely differ from those in blood. Pairwise subsampling led to the expectation that sequencing depth would affect the degree of clonotype sharing among donors. Incomplete sequencing was indicated by rarefaction of sorted-subset datasets, despite the large sequencing depth. Naive subsets generally had larger estimated clonotype richness than memory subsets. When a few donors were compared, the shared fraction of clonotypes was about 5.5% for naive CD4, 3.5% for naive CD8, 2% to 2.5% for memory CD4, and 0.4% for memory CD8. The small number of donors limited the genetic and exposure-history diversity represented.

TCR CDR3 regions were amplified from genomic DNA by multiplex PCR using the deep immunoSEQ assay. For each cell subset, the extracted genomic DNA was distributed evenly across all wells of several immunoSEQ 96-well plates, and each plate served as one replicate. For sorted subsets, approximately 200 ng of genomic DNA, equivalent to some 30,000 T cell genomes, went into each replicate PCR. Purified libraries were quantified with a Qubit 3.0 fluorometer, sized on a Bioanalyzer 2100, and re-quantified with the KAPA Library Quantification kit. Each immunoSEQ 96-well plate was sequenced on its own single-read 150-cycle Illumina NextSeq 550 flow cell. In the paper's pipeline: Because only junctional sequences without quality scores were contained in the immunoSEQ output, filtering matching that applied to full-length reads could not be performed. To assign V/J genes and CDR3, sequences were annotated using PyIR, a Python wrapper for IgBLAST v1.9, with IMGT germline references. Any read was removed if the V/J assignment was weak (E-value above 1e-6), the CDR3 was missing, or the read contained stop codons, out-of-frame junctions, or ambiguous translated residues. V3J clonotypes were defined as sequences sharing the same inferred V gene, J gene, and CDR3 amino acid sequence. The percentage overlap between two repertoires was calculated by dividing the number of shared unique clonotypes by the size of the smaller repertoire. Repertoire richness was assessed with RTK rarefaction, the Chao1 estimator, and Recon v2.1 estimates of unobserved clonotypes. Generation probabilities were computed with OLGA for all TCRbeta clonotypes obtained by the gDNA method from four donors. Held by TCRdb, this immuneACCESS table contains in-frame sequences only and omits some clones. Under half of the omission traces to an unresolved V gene where checked; the cause of the rest is unknown. That table gives V, J and clone size, and the DNA gave D and trimming. This sample gives millions of clones in total; 90% to 95% of them show up just once. 0.1% to 0.15% of the sample comes from the top ten.

Healthy HIV-negative adults with no recently reported acute infections or vaccinations were included as donors. All donors were Caucasian adults living in Nashville, Tennessee, USA. CD4+ T cells were enriched by magnetic negative selection; naive cells were then positively selected on CD45RA, and the negative fraction formed the memory subset. Blood was obtained by leukapheresis, after which PBMCs were separated by Ficoll-Histopaque density gradient centrifugation and cryopreserved in liquid nitrogen vapor phase. Analytical flow cytometry was used to check the purity and quantity of each magnetically sorted T cell population. From each sorted fraction, genomic DNA was isolated and quantified by UV absorbance on a Nanodrop 2000c. Concerning this clone: The target of this receptor is not known. The record has no base qualities; no much larger clone is one base away.

According to the germline V gene, CDR1 reads KGHSH and CDR2 reads LQKENI. Trimming at the junction amounts to 2 bases on V and 1 base on J, and the germline ends lie 9 bases apart. The CDR3 contains 14 residues, cysteine and phenylalanine counted. This entry keeps only the CDR3 DNA: 42 bases, framed from base 1. Recombination linked TRBV18 to TRBJ2-7, with no confidently assigned D gene. Material for sequencing was naive CD4+ T cells sorted from blood. Explained via the paper, the cell subset or site label denotes: CD45RA+ positively selected. The TCR comes from a man between 18 and 29 years old in good health. For the CDR3, the sequence is CASSPDPWSYEQYF. The sequence in DNA is TGTGCCAGCTCACCAGATCCCTGGTCCTACGAGCAGTACTTC.